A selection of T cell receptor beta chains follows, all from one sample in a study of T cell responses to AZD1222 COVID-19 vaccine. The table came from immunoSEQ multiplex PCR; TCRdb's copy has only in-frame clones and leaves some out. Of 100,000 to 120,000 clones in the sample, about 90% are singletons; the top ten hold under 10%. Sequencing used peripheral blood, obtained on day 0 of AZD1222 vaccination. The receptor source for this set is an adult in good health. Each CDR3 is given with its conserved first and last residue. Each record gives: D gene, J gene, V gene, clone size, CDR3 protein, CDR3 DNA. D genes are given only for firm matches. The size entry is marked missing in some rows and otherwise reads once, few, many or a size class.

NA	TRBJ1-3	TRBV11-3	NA	CASSLEGHGSGNTIYF	TGTGCCAGCAGCTTAGAAGGGCACGGGTCGGGAAACACCATATATTTT
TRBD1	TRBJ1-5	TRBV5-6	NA	CASSFRTGGAGGNQPQHF	TGTGCCAGCAGCTTCCGGACAGGGGGCGCGGGTGGCAATCAGCCCCAGCATTTT
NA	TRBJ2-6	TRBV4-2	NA	CASSQVSGGFLSGANVLTF	TGTGCCAGCAGCCAAGTGAGTGGCGGATTCCTCTCTGGGGCCAACGTCCTGACTTTC
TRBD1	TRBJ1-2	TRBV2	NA	CASSLTGVGHGYTF	TGTGCCAGCAGCCTTACAGGGGTCGGACATGGCTACACCTTC
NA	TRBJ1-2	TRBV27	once	CASSYRDGQYYTF	TGTGCCAGCAGTTACCGGGACGGCCAATACTACACCTTC
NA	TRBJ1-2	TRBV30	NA	CAWSAPDRSNYGYTF	TGTGCCTGGAGTGCGCCTGACAGGTCCAACTATGGCTACACCTTC
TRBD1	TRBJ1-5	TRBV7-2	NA	CASSPTGGSGNNQPQHF	TGTGCCAGCAGCCCGACAGGGGGCAGTGGAAACAATCAGCCCCAGCATTTT
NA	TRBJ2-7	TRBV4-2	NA	CASSQETALEQYF	TGTGCCAGCAGCCAAGAAACAGCCCTCGAGCAGTACTTC
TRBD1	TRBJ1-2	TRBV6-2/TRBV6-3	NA	CASSSPGTGGGYTF	TGTGCCAGCAGTTCCCCCGGGACAGGGGGAGGCTACACCTTC
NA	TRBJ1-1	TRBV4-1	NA	CASRQIMNTEAFF	TGCGCCAGCAGACAGATAATGAACACTGAAGCTTTCTTT
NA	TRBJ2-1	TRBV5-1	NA	CASSLAGRDGREQFF	TGCGCCAGCAGCTTGGCTGGCAGGGACGGTAGAGAGCAGTTCTTC
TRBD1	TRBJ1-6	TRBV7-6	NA	CASSLGTTGGSPLHF	TGTGCCAGCAGCTTAGGGACGACAGGGGGTTCACCCCTCCACTTT
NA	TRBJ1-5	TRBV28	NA	CASNKQGYNQPQHF	TGTGCCAGCAATAAGCAGGGGTACAATCAGCCCCAGCATTTT
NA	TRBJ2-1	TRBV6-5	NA	CASTSARDEQFF	TGTGCCAGCACCAGTGCTCGGGATGAGCAGTTCTTC
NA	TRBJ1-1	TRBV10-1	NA	CASSDGGGNTEAFF	TGCGCCAGCAGTGACGGGGGAGGGAACACTGAAGCTTTCTTT
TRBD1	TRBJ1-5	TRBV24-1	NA	CATSEDRGRGDNQPQHF	TGTGCCACCAGTGAGGACAGGGGGCGCGGGGATAATCAGCCCCAGCATTTT
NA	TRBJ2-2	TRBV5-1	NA	CASSLLERSTGELFF	TGCGCCAGCAGCTTGCTAGAACGGTCCACCGGGGAGCTGTTTTTT
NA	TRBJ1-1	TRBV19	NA	CASSWGAPNTEAFF	TGTGCCAGTAGTTGGGGGGCTCCGAACACTGAAGCTTTCTTT
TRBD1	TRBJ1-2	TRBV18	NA	CASSRGQGVINYGYTF	TGTGCCAGCTCACGAGGACAGGGCGTAATTAACTATGGCTACACCTTC
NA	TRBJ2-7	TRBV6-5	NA	CASSYSPFYEQYF	TGTGCCAGCAGTTACTCACCATTCTACGAGCAGTACTTC
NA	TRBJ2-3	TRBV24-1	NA	CATSAVSGTDTDTQYF	TGTGCCACCAGTGCCGTGTCGGGAACAGACACAGATACGCAGTATTTT
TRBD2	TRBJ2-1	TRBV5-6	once	CASSWGLAGLSSYNEQFF	TGTGCCAGCAGCTGGGGACTAGCGGGGTTATCCTCCTACAATGAGCAGTTCTTC
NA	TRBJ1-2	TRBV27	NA	CASRGLDYGYTF	TGTGCCAGCAGGGGGCTCGACTATGGCTACACCTTC
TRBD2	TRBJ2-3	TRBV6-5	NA	CASSYRRGGTDTQYF	TGTGCCAGCAGTTACCGGCGGGGGGGCACAGATACGCAGTATTTT
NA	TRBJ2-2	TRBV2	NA	CASKWDLGELFF	TGTGCCAGCAAATGGGACCTCGGAGAGCTGTTTTTT
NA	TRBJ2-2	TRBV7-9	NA	CATPGSGASGELFF	TGTGCCACCCCAGGGAGTGGGGCGTCCGGGGAGCTGTTTTTT
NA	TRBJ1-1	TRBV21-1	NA	CASSKARGIINTEAFF	TGTGCCAGCAGCAAAGCGCGTGGCATAATTAACACTGAAGCTTTCTTT
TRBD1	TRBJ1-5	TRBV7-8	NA	CASSSDRPGWPQHF	TGTGCCAGCAGCTCGGACAGGCCGGGGTGGCCCCAGCATTTT
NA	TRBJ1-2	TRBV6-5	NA	CASSYSAGGAGYGYTF	TGTGCCAGCAGTTACTCCGCCGGGGGCGCCGGCTATGGCTACACCTTC
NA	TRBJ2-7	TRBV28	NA	CASSWGAYEQYF	TGTGCCAGCAGTTGGGGGGCCTACGAGCAGTACTTC
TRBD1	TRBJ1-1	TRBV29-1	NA	CSVLRDSLNTEAFF	TGCAGCGTCCTAAGGGACAGTTTGAACACTGAAGCTTTCTTT
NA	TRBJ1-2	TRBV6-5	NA	CASYKRRLGYGYTF	TGTGCCAGCTATAAACGCCGTCTAGGCTATGGCTACACCTTC
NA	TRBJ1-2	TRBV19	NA	CASSPPTGIFGGYTF	TGTGCCAGTAGTCCGCCGACTGGGATCTTCGGTGGCTACACCTTC
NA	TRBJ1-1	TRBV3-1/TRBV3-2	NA	CASSQVAGGLAFF	TGTGCCAGCAGCCAAGTTGCGGGGGGGCTAGCTTTCTTT
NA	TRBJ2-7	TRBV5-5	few	CASSLRVTAGYEQYF	TGTGCCAGCAGCCTCCGGGTCACCGCGGGGTACGAGCAGTACTTC
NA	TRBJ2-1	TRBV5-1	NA	CASSRDPAYNEQFF	TGCGCCAGCAGCCGAGACCCGGCCTACAATGAGCAGTTCTTC
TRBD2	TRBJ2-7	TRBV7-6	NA	CASSLGTSGGASNEQYF	TGTGCCAGCAGCCTAGGGACTAGCGGGGGGGCGTCAAACGAGCAGTACTTC
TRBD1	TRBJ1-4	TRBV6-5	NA	CATRTGGDEKLFF	TGTGCCACCCGGACAGGGGGCGACGAAAAACTGTTTTTT
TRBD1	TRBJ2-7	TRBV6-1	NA	CASSEWTGYEQYF	TGTGCCAGCAGTGAATGGACAGGCTACGAGCAGTACTTC
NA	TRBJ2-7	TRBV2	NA	CASSREQEQYF	TGTGCCAGCAGTAGAGAACAGGAGCAGTACTTC